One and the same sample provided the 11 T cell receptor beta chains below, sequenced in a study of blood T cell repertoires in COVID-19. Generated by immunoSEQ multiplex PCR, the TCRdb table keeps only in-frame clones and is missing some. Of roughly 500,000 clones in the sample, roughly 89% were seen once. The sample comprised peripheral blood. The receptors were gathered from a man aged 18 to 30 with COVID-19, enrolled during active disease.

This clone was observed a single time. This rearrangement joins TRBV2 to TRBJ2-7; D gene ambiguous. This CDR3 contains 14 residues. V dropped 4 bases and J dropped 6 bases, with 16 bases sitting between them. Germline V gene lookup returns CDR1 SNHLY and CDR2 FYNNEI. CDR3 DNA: TGTGCCAGCAGTGTACGCAGGTCTGAATTCGAGCAGTACTTC. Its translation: CASSVRRSEFEQYF.

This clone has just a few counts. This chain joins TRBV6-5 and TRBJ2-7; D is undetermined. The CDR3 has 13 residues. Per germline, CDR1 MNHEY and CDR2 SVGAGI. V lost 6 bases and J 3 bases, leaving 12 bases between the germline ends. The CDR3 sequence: CASRPTLHYEQYF. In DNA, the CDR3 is TGTGCCAGCAGGCCGACTTTACACTACGAGCAGTACTTC.

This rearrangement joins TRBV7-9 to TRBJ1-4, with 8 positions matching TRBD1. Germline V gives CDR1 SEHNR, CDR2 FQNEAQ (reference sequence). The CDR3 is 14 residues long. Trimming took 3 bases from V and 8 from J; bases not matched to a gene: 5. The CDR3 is CASSFLDRAEKLFF. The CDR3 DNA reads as TGTGCCAGCAGCTTCCTGGACAGGGCGGAAAAACTGTTTTTT.

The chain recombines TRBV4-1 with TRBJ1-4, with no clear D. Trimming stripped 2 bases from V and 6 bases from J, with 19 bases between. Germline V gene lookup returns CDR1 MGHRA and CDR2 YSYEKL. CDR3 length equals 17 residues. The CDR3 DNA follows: TGCGCCAGCAGCCAAACCAGACTCGGTGGCAGCTATGAAAAACTGTTTTTT. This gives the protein CASSQTRLGGSYEKLFF.

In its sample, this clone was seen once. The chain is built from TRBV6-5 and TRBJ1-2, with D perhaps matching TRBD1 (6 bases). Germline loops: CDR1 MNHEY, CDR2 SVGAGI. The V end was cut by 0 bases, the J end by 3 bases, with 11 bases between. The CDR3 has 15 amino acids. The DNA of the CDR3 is TGTGCCAGCAGTTACTCGGGGGGGCCCCACTATGGCTACACCTTC. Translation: CASSYSGGPHYGYTF.

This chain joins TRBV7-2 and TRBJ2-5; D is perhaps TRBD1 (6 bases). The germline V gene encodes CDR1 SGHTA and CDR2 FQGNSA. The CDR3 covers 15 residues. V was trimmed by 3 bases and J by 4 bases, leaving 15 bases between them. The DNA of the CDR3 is TGTGCCAGCAGCTTTGCCTCAGGGGCGGGAGAGACCCAGTACTTC. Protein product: CASSFASGAGETQYF.

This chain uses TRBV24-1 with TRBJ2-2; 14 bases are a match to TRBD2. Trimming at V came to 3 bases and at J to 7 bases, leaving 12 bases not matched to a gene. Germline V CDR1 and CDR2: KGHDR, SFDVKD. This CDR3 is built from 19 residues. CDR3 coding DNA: TGTGCCACCAGTGATAAACCCGGGACTAGCGGGAGACTGGGCGGGGAGCTGTTTTTT. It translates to CATSDKPGTSGRLGGELFF.

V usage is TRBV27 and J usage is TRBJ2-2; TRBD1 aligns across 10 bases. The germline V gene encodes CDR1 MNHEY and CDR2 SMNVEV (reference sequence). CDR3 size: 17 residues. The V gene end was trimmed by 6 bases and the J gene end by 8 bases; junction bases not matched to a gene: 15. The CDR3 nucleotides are TGTGCCAGCAGGACAAAAGAACGACAGGGGGCGTCAGGGGAGCTGTTTTTT. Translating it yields CASRTKERQGASGELFF.

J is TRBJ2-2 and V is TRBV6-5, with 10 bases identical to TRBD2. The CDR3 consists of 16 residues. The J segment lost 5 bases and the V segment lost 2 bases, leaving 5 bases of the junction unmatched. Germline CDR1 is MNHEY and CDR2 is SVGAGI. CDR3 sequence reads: CASSYRTSGPTGELFF. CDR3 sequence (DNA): TGTGCCAGCAGTTACCGGACTAGCGGCCCGACCGGGGAGCTGTTTTTT.

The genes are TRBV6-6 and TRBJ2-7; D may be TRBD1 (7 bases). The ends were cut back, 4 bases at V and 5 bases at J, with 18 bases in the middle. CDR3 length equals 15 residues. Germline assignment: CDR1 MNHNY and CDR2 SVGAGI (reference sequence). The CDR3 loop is CASSLGGEGGHEQYF. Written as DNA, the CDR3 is TGTGCCAGCAGTTTGGGGGGAGAAGGGGGCCACGAGCAGTACTTC.

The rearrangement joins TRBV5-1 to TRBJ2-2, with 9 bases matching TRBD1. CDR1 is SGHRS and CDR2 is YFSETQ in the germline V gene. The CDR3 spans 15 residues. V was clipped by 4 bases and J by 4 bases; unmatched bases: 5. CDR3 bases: TGCGCCAGCAGCGCCGGGACAGGGTCCACCGGGGAGCTGTTTTTT. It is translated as CASSAGTGSTGELFF.